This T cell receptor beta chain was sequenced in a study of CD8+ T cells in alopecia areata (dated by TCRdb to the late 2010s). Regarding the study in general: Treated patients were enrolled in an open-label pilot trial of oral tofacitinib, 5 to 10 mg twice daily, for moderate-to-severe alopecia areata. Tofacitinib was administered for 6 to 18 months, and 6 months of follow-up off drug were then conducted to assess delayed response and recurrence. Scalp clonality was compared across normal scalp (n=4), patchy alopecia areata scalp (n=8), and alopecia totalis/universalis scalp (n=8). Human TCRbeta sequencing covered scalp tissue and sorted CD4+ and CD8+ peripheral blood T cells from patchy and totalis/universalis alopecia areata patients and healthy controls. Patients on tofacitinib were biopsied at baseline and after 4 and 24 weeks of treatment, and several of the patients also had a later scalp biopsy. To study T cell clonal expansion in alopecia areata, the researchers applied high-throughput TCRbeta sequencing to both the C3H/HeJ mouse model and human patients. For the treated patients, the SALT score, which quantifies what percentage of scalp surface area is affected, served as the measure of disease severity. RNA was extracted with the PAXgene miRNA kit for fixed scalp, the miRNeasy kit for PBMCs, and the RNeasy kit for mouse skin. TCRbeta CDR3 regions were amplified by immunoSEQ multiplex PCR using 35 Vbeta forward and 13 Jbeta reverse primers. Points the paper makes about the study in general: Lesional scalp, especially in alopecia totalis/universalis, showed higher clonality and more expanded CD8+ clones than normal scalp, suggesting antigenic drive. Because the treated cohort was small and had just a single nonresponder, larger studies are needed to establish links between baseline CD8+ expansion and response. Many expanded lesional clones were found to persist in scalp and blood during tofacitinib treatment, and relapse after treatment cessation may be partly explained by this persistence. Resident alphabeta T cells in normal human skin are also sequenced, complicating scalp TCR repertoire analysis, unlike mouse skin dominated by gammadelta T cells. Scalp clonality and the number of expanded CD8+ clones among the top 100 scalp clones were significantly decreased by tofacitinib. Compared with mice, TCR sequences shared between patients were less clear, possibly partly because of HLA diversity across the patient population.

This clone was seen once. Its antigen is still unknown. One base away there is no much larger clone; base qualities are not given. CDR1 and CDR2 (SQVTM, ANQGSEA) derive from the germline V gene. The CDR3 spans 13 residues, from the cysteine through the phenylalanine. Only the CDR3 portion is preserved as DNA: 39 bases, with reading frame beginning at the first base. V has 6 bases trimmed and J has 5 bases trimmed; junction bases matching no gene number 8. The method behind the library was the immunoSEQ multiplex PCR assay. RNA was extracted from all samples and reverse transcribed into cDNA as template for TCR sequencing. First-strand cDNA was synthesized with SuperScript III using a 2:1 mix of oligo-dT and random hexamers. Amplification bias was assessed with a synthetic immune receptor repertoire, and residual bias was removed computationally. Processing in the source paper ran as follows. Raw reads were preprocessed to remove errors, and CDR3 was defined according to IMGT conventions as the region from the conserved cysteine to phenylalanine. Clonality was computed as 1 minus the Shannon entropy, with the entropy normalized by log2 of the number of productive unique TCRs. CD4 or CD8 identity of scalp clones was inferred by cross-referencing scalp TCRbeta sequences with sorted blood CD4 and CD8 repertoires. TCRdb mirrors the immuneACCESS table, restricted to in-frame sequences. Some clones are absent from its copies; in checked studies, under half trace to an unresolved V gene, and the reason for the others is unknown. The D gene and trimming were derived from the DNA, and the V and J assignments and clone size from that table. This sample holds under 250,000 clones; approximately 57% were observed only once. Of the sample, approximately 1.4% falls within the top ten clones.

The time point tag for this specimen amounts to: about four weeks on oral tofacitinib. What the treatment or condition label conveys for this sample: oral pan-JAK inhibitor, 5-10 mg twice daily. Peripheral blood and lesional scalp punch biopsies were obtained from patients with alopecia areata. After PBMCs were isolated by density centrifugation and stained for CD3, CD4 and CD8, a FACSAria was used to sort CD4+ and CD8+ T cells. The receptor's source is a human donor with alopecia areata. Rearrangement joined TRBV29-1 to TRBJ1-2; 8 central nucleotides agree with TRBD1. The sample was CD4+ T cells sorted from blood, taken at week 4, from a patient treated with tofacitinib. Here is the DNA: TGCAGCGTGACACCACAGGGGGTTTATGGCTACACCTTC. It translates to CSVTPQGVYGYTF. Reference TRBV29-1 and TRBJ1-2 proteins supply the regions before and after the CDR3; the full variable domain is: SAVISQKPSRDICQRGTSLTIQCQVDSQVTMMFWYRQQPGQSLTLIATANQGSEATYESGFVIDKFPISRPNLTFSTLTVSNMSPEDSSIYLCSVTPQGVYGYTFGSGTRLTVV.